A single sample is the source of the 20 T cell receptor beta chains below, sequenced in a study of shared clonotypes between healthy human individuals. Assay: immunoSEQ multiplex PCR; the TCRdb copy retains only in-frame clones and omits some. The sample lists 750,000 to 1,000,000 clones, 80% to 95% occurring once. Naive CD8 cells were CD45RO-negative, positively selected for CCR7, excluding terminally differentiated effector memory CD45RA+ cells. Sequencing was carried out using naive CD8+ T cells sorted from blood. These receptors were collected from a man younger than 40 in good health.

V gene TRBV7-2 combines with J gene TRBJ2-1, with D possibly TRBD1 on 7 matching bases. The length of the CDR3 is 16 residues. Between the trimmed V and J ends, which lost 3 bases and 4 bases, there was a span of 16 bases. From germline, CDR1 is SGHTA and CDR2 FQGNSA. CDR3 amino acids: CASSLVPGGSYNEQFF. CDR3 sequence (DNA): TGTGCCAGCAGCTTGGTTCCAGGGGGGTCTTACAATGAGCAGTTCTTC.

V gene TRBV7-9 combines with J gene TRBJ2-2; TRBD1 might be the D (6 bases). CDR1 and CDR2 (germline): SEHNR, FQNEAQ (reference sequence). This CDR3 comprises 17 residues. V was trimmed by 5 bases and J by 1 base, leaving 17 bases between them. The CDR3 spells CASSPTGQRENTGELFF. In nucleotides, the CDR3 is TGTGCCAGCAGCCCCACCGGACAGAGGGAGAACACCGGGGAGCTGTTTTTT.

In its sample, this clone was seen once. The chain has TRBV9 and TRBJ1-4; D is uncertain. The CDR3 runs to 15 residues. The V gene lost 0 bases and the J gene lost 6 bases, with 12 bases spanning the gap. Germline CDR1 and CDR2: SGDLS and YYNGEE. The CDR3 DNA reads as TGTGCCAGCAGCGTAGCCGGTCTGGGTTATGAAAAACTGTTTTTT. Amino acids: CASSVAGLGYEKLFF. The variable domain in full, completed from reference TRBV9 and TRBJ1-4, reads DSGVTQTPKHLITATGQRVTLRCSPRSGDLSVYWYQQSLDQGLQFLIQYYNGEERAKGNILERFSAQQFPDLHSELNLSSLELGDSALYFCASSVAGLGYEKLFFGSGTQLSVL.

DNA for the CDR3: TGCGCCAGCAGCCAGCTCCTAGCAGAGACCGAGCAGTACTTC. This encodes CASSQLLAETEQYF. This sequence joins TRBV4-1 and TRBJ2-7; weak D call: TRBD2 (5 bases). The CDR3 extends over 14 amino acids. Trimming left V 3 bases short and J 6 bases short, with 15 bases between. CDR1 is MGHRA, CDR2 YSYEKL, per germline.

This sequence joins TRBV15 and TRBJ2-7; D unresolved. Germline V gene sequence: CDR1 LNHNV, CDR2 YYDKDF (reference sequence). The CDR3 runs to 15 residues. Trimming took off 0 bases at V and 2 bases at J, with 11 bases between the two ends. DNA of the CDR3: TGTGCCACCAGCAGAGATGCAACCGTGCCCTACGAGCAGTACTTC. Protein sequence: CATSRDATVPYEQYF.

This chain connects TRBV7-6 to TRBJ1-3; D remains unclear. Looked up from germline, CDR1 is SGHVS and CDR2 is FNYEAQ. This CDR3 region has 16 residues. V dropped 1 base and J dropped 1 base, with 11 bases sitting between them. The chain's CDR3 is CASSLEGLASGNTIYF. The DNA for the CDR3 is TGTGCCAGCAGCTTAGAAGGCCTGGCTTCTGGAAACACCATATATTTT.

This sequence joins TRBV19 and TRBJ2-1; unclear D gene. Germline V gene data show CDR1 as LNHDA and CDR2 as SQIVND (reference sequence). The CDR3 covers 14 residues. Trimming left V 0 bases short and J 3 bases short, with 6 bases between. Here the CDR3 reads CASSIDRYYNEQFF. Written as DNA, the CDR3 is TGTGCCAGTAGTATAGACAGGTACTACAATGAGCAGTTCTTC.

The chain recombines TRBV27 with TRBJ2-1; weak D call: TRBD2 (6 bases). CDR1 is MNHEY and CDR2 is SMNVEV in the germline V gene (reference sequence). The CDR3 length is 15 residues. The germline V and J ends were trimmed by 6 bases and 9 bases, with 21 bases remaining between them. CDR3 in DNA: TGTGCCAGCAGCCCGGAGGGAGGCAAGCAAGGTGAGCAGTTCTTC. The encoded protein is CASSPEGGKQGEQFF.

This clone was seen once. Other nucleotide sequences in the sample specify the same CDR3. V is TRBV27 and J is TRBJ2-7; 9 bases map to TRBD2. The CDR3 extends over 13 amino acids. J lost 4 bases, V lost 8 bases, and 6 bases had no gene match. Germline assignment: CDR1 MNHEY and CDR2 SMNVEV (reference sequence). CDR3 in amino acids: CASGAGGPYEQYF. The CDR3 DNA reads TGTGCCAGCGGGGCGGGAGGGCCGTACGAGCAGTACTTC.

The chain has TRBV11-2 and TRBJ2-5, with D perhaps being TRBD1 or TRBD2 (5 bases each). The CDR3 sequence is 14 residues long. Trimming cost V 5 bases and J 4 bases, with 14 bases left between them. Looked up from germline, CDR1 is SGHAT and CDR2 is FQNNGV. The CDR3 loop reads CASSQMGVPETQYF. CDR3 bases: TGTGCCAGCAGCCAGATGGGGGTACCAGAGACCCAGTACTTC. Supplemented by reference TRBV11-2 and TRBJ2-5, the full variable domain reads EAGVAQSPRYKIIEKRQSVAFWCNPISGHATLYWYQQILGQGPKLLIQFQNNGVVDDSQLPKDRFSAERLKGVDSTLKIQPAKLEDSAVYLCASSQMGVPETQYFGPGTRLLVL.

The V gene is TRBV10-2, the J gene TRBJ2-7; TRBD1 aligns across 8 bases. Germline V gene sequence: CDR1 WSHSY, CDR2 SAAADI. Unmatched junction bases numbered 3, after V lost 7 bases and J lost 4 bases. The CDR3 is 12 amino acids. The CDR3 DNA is TGCGCCAGCATGTACAGGGGGTACGAGCAGTACTTC. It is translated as CASMYRGYEQYF.

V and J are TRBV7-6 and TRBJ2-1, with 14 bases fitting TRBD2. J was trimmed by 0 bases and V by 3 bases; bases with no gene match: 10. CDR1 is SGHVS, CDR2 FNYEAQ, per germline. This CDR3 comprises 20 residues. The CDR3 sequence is CASSLGHRGTSGSSYNEQFF. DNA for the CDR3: TGTGCCAGCAGCTTGGGGCACAGAGGGACTAGCGGGAGCTCCTACAATGAGCAGTTCTTC.

The CDR3 DNA is TGTGCCAGCAGCCGCGGCGGGACAGACTACGAGCAGTACTTC. As protein: CASSRGGTDYEQYF. This chain joins TRBV4-2 and TRBJ2-7; possibly TRBD1 for D (7 bases). Trimming left V 4 bases short and J 3 bases short, with 13 bases between. CDR3 length equals 14 residues. The germline V gene has CDR1 LGHNA and CDR2 YNFKEQ.

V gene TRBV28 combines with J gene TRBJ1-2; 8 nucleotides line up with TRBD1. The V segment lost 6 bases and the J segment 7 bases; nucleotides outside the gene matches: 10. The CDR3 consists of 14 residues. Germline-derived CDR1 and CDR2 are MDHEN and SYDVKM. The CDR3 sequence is CASRTDRGPFGYTF. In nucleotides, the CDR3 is TGTGCCAGCAGAACCGACAGGGGACCTTTTGGCTACACCTTC.

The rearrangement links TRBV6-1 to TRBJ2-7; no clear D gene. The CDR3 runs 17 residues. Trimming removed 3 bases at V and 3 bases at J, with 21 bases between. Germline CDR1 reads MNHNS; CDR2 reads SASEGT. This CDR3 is CASSDATLPPRSYEQYF. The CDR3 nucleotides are TGTGCCAGCAGTGACGCGACCCTCCCGCCCAGGAGCTACGAGCAGTACTTC.

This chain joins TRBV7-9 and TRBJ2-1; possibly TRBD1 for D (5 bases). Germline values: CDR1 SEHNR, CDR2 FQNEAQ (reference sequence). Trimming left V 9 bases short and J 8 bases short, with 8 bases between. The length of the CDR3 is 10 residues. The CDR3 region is CASRGDEQFF. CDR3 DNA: TGTGCCAGTAGGGGTGATGAGCAGTTCTTC.

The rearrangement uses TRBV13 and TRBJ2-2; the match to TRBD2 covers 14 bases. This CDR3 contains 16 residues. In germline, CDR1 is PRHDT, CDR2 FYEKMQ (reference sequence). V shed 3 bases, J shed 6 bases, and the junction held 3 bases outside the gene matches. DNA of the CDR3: TGTGCCAGCAGCTTGGGACTAGCGGGAGACGCCGGGGAGCTGTTTTTT. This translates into CASSLGLAGDAGELFF.

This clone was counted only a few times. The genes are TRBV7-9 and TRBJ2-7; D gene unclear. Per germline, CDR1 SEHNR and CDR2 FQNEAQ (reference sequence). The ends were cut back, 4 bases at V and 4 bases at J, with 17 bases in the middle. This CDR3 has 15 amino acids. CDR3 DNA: TGTGCCAGCAGCTCCCGCGAGGAGCGCAGGTACGAGCAGTACTTC. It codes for CASSSREERRYEQYF.

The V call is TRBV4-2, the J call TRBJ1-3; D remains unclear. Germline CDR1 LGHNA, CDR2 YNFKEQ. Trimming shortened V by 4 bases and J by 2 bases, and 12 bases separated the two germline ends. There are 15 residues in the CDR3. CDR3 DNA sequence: TGTGCCAGCAGCCCAGGAACGTCGACTGGAAACACCATATATTTT. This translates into CASSPGTSTGNTIYF.

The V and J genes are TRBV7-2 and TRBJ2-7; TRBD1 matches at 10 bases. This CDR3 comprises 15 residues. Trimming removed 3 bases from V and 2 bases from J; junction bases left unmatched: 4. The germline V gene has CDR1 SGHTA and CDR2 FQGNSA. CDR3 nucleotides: TGTGCCAGCAGCTTGGACAGGGGGAGGACCTACGAGCAGTACTTC. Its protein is CASSLDRGRTYEQYF. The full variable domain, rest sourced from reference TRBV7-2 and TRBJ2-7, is GAGVSQSPSNKVTEKGKDVELRCDPISGHTALYWYRQSLGQGLEFLIYFQGNSAPDKSGLPSDRFSAERTGGSVSTLTIQRTQQEDSAVYLCASSLDRGRTYEQYFGPGTRLTVT.